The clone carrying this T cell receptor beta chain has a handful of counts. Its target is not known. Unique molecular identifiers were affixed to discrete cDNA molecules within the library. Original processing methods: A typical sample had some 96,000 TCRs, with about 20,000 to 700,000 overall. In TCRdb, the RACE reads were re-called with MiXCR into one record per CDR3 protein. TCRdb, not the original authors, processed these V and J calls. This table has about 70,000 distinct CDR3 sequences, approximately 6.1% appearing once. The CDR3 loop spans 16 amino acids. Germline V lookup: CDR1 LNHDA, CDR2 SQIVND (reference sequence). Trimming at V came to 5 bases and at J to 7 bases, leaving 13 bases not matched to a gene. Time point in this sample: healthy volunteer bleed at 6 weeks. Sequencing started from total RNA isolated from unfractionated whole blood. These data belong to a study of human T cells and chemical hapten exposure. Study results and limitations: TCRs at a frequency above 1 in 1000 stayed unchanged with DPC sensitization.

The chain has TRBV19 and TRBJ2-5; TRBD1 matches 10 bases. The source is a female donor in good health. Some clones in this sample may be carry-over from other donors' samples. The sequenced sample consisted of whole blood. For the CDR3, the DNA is TGTGCCAGTAGTGAACCGGGACAGGGGAATGTGGGGACCCAGTACTTC. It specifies CASSEPGQGNVGTQYF. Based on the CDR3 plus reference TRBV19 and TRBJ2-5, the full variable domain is DGGITQSPKYLFRKEGQNVTLSCEQNLNHDAMYWYRQDPGQGLRLIYYSQIVNDFQKGDIAEGYSVSREKKESFPLTVTSAQKNPTAFYLCASSEPGQGNVGTQYFGPGTRLLVL.